The present entry profiles one T cell receptor (beta chain) with its context. The CDR3 covers 13 residues. Germline CDR1 SGHTA, CDR2 FQGNSA. The V end was cut by 5 bases, the J end by 10 bases, with 14 bases between. The entry originates in a study of blood T cell repertoires in COVID-19. The protocol was immunoSEQ multiplex PCR, while the TCRdb copy is restricted to in-frame clones and leaves out a portion. The sample carries more than 200,000 clones, around 87% recorded once. The sample taken for sequencing was PBMCs or T cells enriched from blood (not recorded which). The chain couples TRBV7-2 to TRBJ1-4; D uncertain. The TCR was taken from a young woman with acute COVID-19. The DNA of the CDR3 is TGTGCCAGCAGCACGCGACTGATCCGAAAACTGTTTTTT. It specifies CASSTRLIRKLFF. Full variable domain (missing parts from reference TRBV7-2 and TRBJ1-4): GAGVSQSPSNKVTEKGKDVELRCDPISGHTALYWYRQSLGQGLEFLIYFQGNSAPDKSGLPSDRFSAERTGGSVSTLTIQRTQQEDSAVYLCASSTRLIRKLFFGSGTQLSVL.